The sequence of this T cell receptor (beta chain) was determined in a study of Graves' ophthalmopathy and Graves' hyperthyroidism. Study background: Sampling took place at initial diagnosis, with peripheral blood obtained before any treatment. Study observations and caveats: Most thyroid-expanded clonotypes exceeding 0.001 frequency were also found in blood. Classification of ophthalmopathy versus stable hyperthyroidism by a 13-signature model yielded around 90% sensitivity and around 76% specificity.

This clonotype showed up many times. Antigen: not known. The authors enrolled newly diagnosed hyperthyroidism patients aged 18 to 65 with under 2 months' duration. The sequenced template was RNA, covering the TCR beta CDR3 region. An opening RT-PCR round employed HTBI primers and preceded a second-round multiplex PCR. TCRdb analysed the multiplex PCR reads with MiXCR anew, one entry per CDR3 protein. The sample records a few hundred thousand distinct CDR3 sequences, approximately 18% being singletons. The sequencing sample was made of peripheral blood. This sequence was found in an adult woman with stable Graves' hyperthyroidism.

The CDR3 DNA follows: TGCAGCGTTCCTTGGGTTGGGAACACTGAAGCTTTCTTT. This gives the protein CSVPWVGNTEAFF. This sequence joins TRBV29-1 and TRBJ1-1; D is unclear. Trimming took off 5 bases at V and 1 base at J, with 11 bases between the two ends. Per germline, CDR1 SQVTM and CDR2 ANQGSEA. This CDR3 comprises 13 residues.